The next 10 T cell receptor beta chains were all read from a single sample in a study of blood T cell repertoires in COVID-19. TCRdb's table, derived via immunoSEQ multiplex PCR, lists solely in-frame clones and lacks some. Among 310,000 or so clones listed, nearly 90% were seen once. The sequencing input was PBMCs or T cells enriched from blood (not recorded which). Source of these receptors: a woman aged 18-29 years with acute COVID-19.

The chain has TRBV28 and TRBJ2-1, with D perhaps TRBD2 (6 bases). Germline-derived CDR1 and CDR2 are MDHEN and SYDVKM. The CDR3 is 15 amino acids. The V end was cut by 7 bases, the J end by 2 bases, with 15 bases between. The CDR3, as DNA: TGTGCCAGCATCATAGTGGCTAGCGCCTACAATGAGCAGTTCTTC. It yields the protein CASIIVASAYNEQFF.

The CDR3: CASSFLQNYEQYF. As DNA, the CDR3 is TGCGCCAGCAGCTTTCTACAGAATTACGAGCAGTACTTC. The J gene is TRBJ2-7, the V gene TRBV5-1; the D is unclear. V was shortened by 2 bases and J by 4 bases, with 10 bases between the two germline ends. Germline V CDR1 and CDR2: SGHRS, YFSETQ. The CDR3 sequence is 13 residues long.

The count of this clone is one. This sequence joins TRBV18 and TRBJ2-2; 7 bases match TRBD2. Germline V CDR1 and CDR2: KGHSH, LQKENI. The ends lost 0 bases at V and 2 bases at J; junction bases unmatched: 9. The CDR3 runs to 18 residues. In DNA, the CDR3 is TGTGCCAGCTCACCACCGTTGGTCAGCGGGGTTAACACCGGGGAGCTGTTTTTT. Encoded protein: CASSPPLVSGVNTGELFF.

This chain links TRBV4-2 with TRBJ2-7; 9 bases fit TRBD1. This CDR3 is built from 15 residues. The ends lost 0 bases at V and 3 bases at J; junction bases unmatched: 3. Germline V CDR1 and CDR2: LGHNA, YNFKEQ. The CDR3 nucleotides read TGTGCCAGCAGCCAAGATCCGGGACAGGGCTACGAGCAGTACTTC. Protein sequence: CASSQDPGQGYEQYF.

V and J are TRBV30 and TRBJ2-5; D is perhaps TRBD2 (7 bases). Germline V CDR1 and CDR2: GTSNPN, SVGIG (reference sequence). The CDR3 length is 12 residues. Trimming removed 4 bases at V and 5 bases at J, with 11 bases between. The CDR3, as DNA: TGTGCCTGGACTGCGGGGGCGGAGACCCAGTACTTC. It specifies CAWTAGAETQYF. The full variable domain, with the rest looked up from reference TRBV30 and TRBJ2-5, is SQTIHQWPATLVQPVGSPLSLECTVEGTSNPNLYWYRQAAGRGLQLLFYSVGIGQISSEVPQNLSASRPQDRQFILSSKKLLLSDSGFYLCAWTAGAETQYFGPGTRLLVL.

The CDR3 loop reads CASSQDPPKGSGSSYNEQFF. Here the CDR3 DNA reads TGCGCCAGCAGCCAAGATCCCCCCAAGGGGAGCGGGAGCTCCTACAATGAGCAGTTCTTC. This chain connects TRBV4-1 to TRBJ2-1; 8 bases agree with TRBD2. This CDR3 is built from 20 residues. V shed 0 bases, J shed 0 bases, and the junction held 13 bases outside the gene matches. The V gene's germline CDR1 is MGHRA and CDR2 YSYEKL.

The chain combines TRBV10-2 with TRBJ1-6, with 9 nucleotides matching TRBD1. Germline-derived CDR1 and CDR2 are WSHSY and SAAADI. The V and J ends lost 2 bases and 10 bases, in that order; junction bases with no gene match: 6. This CDR3 spans 15 amino acids. The CDR3 sequence is CASSEAGTGLSPLHF. The CDR3 DNA sequence: TGCGCCAGCAGTGAGGCCGGGACAGGGTTGTCACCCCTCCACTTT.

The chain carries TRBV6-2 or TRBV6-3 and TRBJ1-2; no reliable D call. The CDR3 is made up of 14 amino acids. Between the trimmed V and J ends, which lost 3 bases and 4 bases, there was a span of 12 bases. CDR1 is MNHEY, CDR2 SVGEGT, per germline. This chain's CDR3 is CASSYWGGGYGYTF. CDR3 in DNA: TGTGCCAGCAGTTATTGGGGAGGCGGCTATGGCTACACCTTC.

This sequence joins TRBV7-9 and TRBJ2-1; D may be TRBD1 (8 bases). The germline V gene encodes CDR1 SEHNR and CDR2 FQNEAQ (reference sequence). The CDR3 is 18 amino acids. The V gene lost 0 bases and the J gene lost 6 bases, with 21 bases spanning the gap. The CDR3 bases are TGTGCCAGCAGCTTAGCGGGGGGAGGGACAGGCTTATCCAATGAGCAGTTCTTC. It translates to CASSLAGGGTGLSNEQFF.

The chain uses TRBV4-2 and TRBJ1-2, with D perhaps TRBD1 (6 bases). The germline V and J ends were trimmed by 0 bases and 6 bases, with 17 bases remaining between them. The CDR3 covers 16 residues. Germline V gives CDR1 LGHNA, CDR2 YNFKEQ. The CDR3 DNA reads as TGTGCCAGCAGCCAAGAGGAATACAGGGAAGTGGATGGCTACACCTTC. Translating it yields CASSQEEYREVDGYTF.